This T cell receptor beta chain was retrieved from a study of radiation and T cells in renal cell carcinoma. V was shortened by 5 bases and J by 9 bases, with 8 bases between the two germline ends. This CDR3 is built from 11 residues. Germline V CDR1 and CDR2: LNHDA, SQIVND (reference sequence). Method: immunoSEQ multiplex PCR; TCRdb's copy keeps in-frame clones and lacks some. The table records nearly 20,000 clones, just over 60% of them present only once. Treatment in this sample: 15 Gy SBRT to primary tumor, nephrectomy 4 weeks later. The sequences come from tumor tissue, collected from a patient whose treatment included radiotherapy and nephrectomy. The TCR comes from a woman in her 70s with renal cell carcinoma. The J gene is TRBJ2-1, the V gene TRBV19; D is undetermined. Here the CDR3 reads CASSVQREQFF. The CDR3 DNA sequence: TGTGCCAGTAGTGTCCAGCGTGAGCAGTTCTTC. The full variable domain, with the rest looked up from reference TRBV19 and TRBJ2-1, is DGGITQSPKYLFRKEGQNVTLSCEQNLNHDAMYWYRQDPGQGLRLIYYSQIVNDFQKGDIAEGYSVSREKKESFPLTVTSAQKNPTAFYLCASSVQREQFFGPGTRLTVL.